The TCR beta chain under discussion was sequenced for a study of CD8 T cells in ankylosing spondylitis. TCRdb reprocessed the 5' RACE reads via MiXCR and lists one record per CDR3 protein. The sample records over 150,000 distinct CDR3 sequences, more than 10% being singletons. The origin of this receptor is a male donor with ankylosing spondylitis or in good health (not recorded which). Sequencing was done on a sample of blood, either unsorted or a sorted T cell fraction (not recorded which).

The CDR3, as DNA: TGTGCGTCACAGGGTTCCTACGAGCAGTACTTC. Translation gives CASQGSYEQYF. The chain has TRBV30 and TRBJ2-7, with D perhaps matching TRBD1 (6 bases). Germline V gives CDR1 GTSNPN, CDR2 SVGIG (reference sequence). This CDR3 is built from 11 residues.